The clone carrying this T cell receptor beta chain was observed many times. These data come from a study of patients and donors after allogeneic stem cell transplantation. The CDR3 is made up of 16 amino acids. In germline, CDR1 is MGHRA, CDR2 YSYEKL. V was trimmed by 2 bases and J by 2 bases, leaving 15 bases between them. TCRdb used MiXCR to reprocess the RT-PCR reads, holding one entry per CDR3 protein. The table lists approximately 88,000 distinct CDR3 sequences, roughly 4.9% of them singletons. The rearrangement joins TRBV4-1 to TRBJ1-1, with TRBD1 as a possible D gene (6 bases). This receptor was obtained from a human donor who was either an allogeneic HSCT recipient or a stem cell or donor lymphocyte infusion donor (not recorded which). It is not recorded whose cells these are; they may come from a transplant donor. Sequences were obtained from blood, either unsorted or a sorted T cell fraction (not recorded which). CDR3 in amino acids: CASSQPPGHTNTEAFF. As DNA, the CDR3 is TGCGCCAGCAGCCAACCTCCGGGACACACCAACACTGAAGCTTTCTTT.